The 29 T cell receptor beta chains below all came from one sample that was sequenced in a study of T-cell memory formation after mild COVID-19. TCRdb reanalysed the 5' RACE reads using MiXCR and keeps one entry per CDR3 protein. The sample yields roughly 410,000 distinct CDR3 sequences, approximately 24% seen once. Sequencing was performed on PBMCs or a T cell subset sorted from them (not recorded which). The source of these receptors is an adult woman who had mild COVID-19 (a few samples of this study predate the infection). Cell type and time point are not known.

This chain connects TRBV10-3 to TRBJ1-1; D unclear. Germline values: CDR1 ENHRY, CDR2 SYGVKD. V was clipped by 4 bases and J by 4 bases, with 7 bases between them. The CDR3 runs to 12 residues. CDR3 DNA: TGTGCCATCAGTGGGGGTAGCACTGAAGCTTTCTTT. Protein sequence: CAISGGSTEAFF.

This clonotype was picked up one time. This sequence joins TRBV18 and TRBJ1-1; no clear D gene. The CDR3 loop spans 14 amino acids. Deletions cut 3 bases from V and 0 bases from J, with 8 bases between. The germline V gene has CDR1 KGHSH and CDR2 LQKENI. CDR3 residues: CASSPSEMNTEAFF. CDR3 DNA: TGTGCCAGCTCACCTAGCGAGATGAACACTGAAGCTTTCTTT. The complete variable domain, with remaining parts taken from reference TRBV18 and TRBJ1-1, reads NAGVMQNPRHLVRRRGQEARLRCSPMKGHSHVYWYRQLPEEGLKFMVYLQKENIIDESGMPKERFSAEFPKEGPSILRIQQVVRGDSAAYFCASSPSEMNTEAFFGQGTRLTVV.

This clonotype has a handful of counts. A much larger clone sits a single nucleotide away, making a read error possible. This chain connects TRBV2 to TRBJ2-2; D is ambiguous. The ends were cut back, 4 bases at V and 3 bases at J, with 3 bases in the middle. Germline CDR1 and CDR2: SNHLY and FYNNEI. CDR3 length equals 12 residues. The CDR3 reads CASSADTGELFF. DNA for the CDR3: TGTGCCAGCAGTGCCGACACCGGGGAGCTGTTTTTT.

The chain employs TRBV6-6 and TRBJ1-1, with 9 bases identical to TRBD1. After removal of 6 bases from V and 3 bases from J, the junction contained 14 bases not matched to a gene. From germline, CDR1 is MNHNY and CDR2 SVGAGI (reference sequence). The CDR3 covers 17 residues. CDR3 protein: CASSPGQQGAGYTEAFF. CDR3 nucleotides: TGTGCCAGCAGCCCTGGACAACAGGGGGCAGGGTACACTGAAGCTTTCTTT.

This chain uses TRBV11-3 with TRBJ2-5, with 7 bases that match TRBD2. Looked up from germline, CDR1 is SGHNT and CDR2 is YENEEA. The CDR3 extends over 15 amino acids. V shed 5 bases and J 3 bases; nucleotides not matched to a gene: 9. The CDR3 coding sequence is TGTGCCAGCAGCCCTGGGGGAGCGGGGAAAGAGACCCAGTACTTC. This translates into CASSPGGAGKETQYF.

The J gene is TRBJ2-1, the V gene TRBV7-8, with TRBD1 matching 7 bases. CDR3 length equals 16 residues. Unmatched junction bases numbered 3, after V lost 1 base and J lost 0 bases. Germline CDR1 and CDR2: SGHVS and FQNEAQ. The CDR3 here is CASSLVRGPSYNEQFF. The DNA of the CDR3 is TGTGCCAGCAGCTTAGTTAGGGGGCCCTCCTACAATGAGCAGTTCTTC.

This clonotype was seen more than once but under ten times. This chain links TRBV6-1 with TRBJ2-7, with D perhaps given as TRBD1 or TRBD2 (5 bases each). Germline lookup yields CDR1 MNHNS and CDR2 SASEGT. The CDR3 sequence is 13 residues long. Trimming left V 8 bases short and J 2 bases short, with 13 bases between. CDR3 DNA: TGTGCCAGCGGGATCGGGGCCCCCTACGAGCAGTACTTC. Translating it yields CASGIGAPYEQYF.

This clonotype has more than one count but fewer than ten. The chain links TRBV7-3 to TRBJ1-5; D gene unclear. This CDR3 region has 14 residues. Looked up from germline, CDR1 is SGHTA and CDR2 is FQGTGA. V dropped 5 bases and J dropped 2 bases, with 10 bases sitting between them. The CDR3 nucleotides read TGTGCCAGCAGCCTCCGGACGCGCAATCAGCCCCAGCATTTT. This encodes CASSLRTRNQPQHF.

This clonotype was counted at least ten times. This chain connects TRBV12-3 or TRBV12-4 to TRBJ2-5; TRBD2 is a possible D gene (7 bases). Trimming removed 3 bases at V and 3 bases at J, with 11 bases between. The CDR3 sequence is 14 residues long. Here the CDR3 DNA reads TGTGCCAGCAGTTTGTCGGGGGGCAAAGAGACCCAGTACTTC. Translating it yields CASSLSGGKETQYF.

The rearrangement joins TRBV4-1 to TRBJ2-3; 8 nucleotides agree with TRBD2. CDR3 size: 18 residues. V lost 4 bases and J lost 0; bases outside the gene matches: 12. CDR1 is MGHRA and CDR2 is YSYEKL in the germline V gene. The CDR3 DNA reads as TGCGCCAGCAGCCTCGCGCCTCGGGGGGGCCGGAGCACAGATACGCAGTATTTT. As protein: CASSLAPRGGRSTDTQYF.

The V and J genes are TRBV6-5 and TRBJ2-2; D might be TRBD2 (5 bases). This CDR3 has 12 residues. Trimming removed 7 bases at V and 6 bases at J, with 9 bases between. The germline V gene encodes CDR1 MNHEY and CDR2 SVGAGI. The CDR3 DNA sequence: TGTGCCAGCACCACTAGGGCCGGGGAGCTGTTTTTT. Its translation is CASTTRAGELFF.

This rearrangement joins TRBV5-1 to TRBJ2-7, with 9 bases fitting TRBD2. In germline, CDR1 is SGHRS, CDR2 YFSETQ. CDR3 length: 16 amino acids. V was pared by 4 bases and J by 5 bases, with 13 bases of the junction left unmatched. The CDR3 loop reads CASSLTAGTSSHEQYF. CDR3 DNA: TGCGCCAGCAGCCTGACGGCAGGGACTAGCAGCCACGAGCAGTACTTC.

This clonotype was observed a handful of times. V is TRBV7-2 and J is TRBJ2-7; tentative D call: TRBD2 (5 bases). The CDR3 is 13 amino acids. Germline V lookup: CDR1 SGHTA, CDR2 FQGNSA. V was pared by 5 bases and J by 4 bases, with 12 bases between. CDR3 region: CASSPPGIYEQYF. The CDR3 bases are TGTGCCAGCAGCCCTCCGGGAATTTACGAGCAGTACTTC.

The chain links TRBV7-9 to TRBJ2-5; tentatively, D is TRBD1 (7 bases). The CDR3 contains 15 residues. CDR1 SEHNR and CDR2 FQNEAQ come from the germline V gene (reference sequence). V lost 5 bases, J lost 5 bases, and 18 bases lay in between. CDR3 loop: CASSHWTGGEETQYF. The CDR3 nucleotides read TGTGCCAGCAGCCACTGGACAGGCGGGGAGGAGACCCAGTACTTC.

V is TRBV6-5 and J is TRBJ1-5, with a tentative D call TRBD1 (6 bases). The length of the CDR3 is 14 residues. CDR1 is MNHEY and CDR2 is SVGAGI in the germline V gene. The V and J ends lost 6 bases and 5 bases respectively, with 14 bases between them. CDR3 region: CASSQTHRDQPQHF. The DNA for the CDR3 is TGTGCCAGCAGCCAAACCCACAGGGATCAGCCCCAGCATTTT.

For the CDR3, the DNA is TGTGCCAGCAGCTTGGGGATTGGGCAGTCCCAAGAGACCCAGTACTTC. Translated: CASSLGIGQSQETQYF. This sequence joins TRBV5-6 and TRBJ2-5; no clear D gene. V lost 0 bases and J 1 base, leaving 13 bases between the germline ends. The CDR3 spans 16 residues. Germline CDR1 SGHDT, CDR2 YYEEEE.

The chain combines TRBV29-1 with TRBJ2-2, with D perhaps TRBD1 or TRBD2 (6 bases each). This CDR3 is built from 15 residues. V was pared by 7 bases and J by 7 bases, with 22 bases between. Looked up from germline, CDR1 is SQVTM and CDR2 is ANQGSEA. In DNA, the CDR3 is TGCAGCGGAAGTAGTTCGGGGGCGCGAAACGGGGAGCTGTTTTTT. It encodes CSGSSSGARNGELFF.

The chain has TRBV7-8 and TRBJ1-3, with D perhaps matching TRBD1 (6 bases). This CDR3 has 16 residues. V lost 4 bases to trimming and J lost 2 bases, with 15 bases between them. The germline V gene has CDR1 SGHVS and CDR2 FQNEAQ. As DNA, the CDR3 is TGTGCCAGCAGCTCCAACATACAGGGTCCTGGAAACACCATATATTTT. Translation gives CASSSNIQGPGNTIYF.

The chain recombines TRBV5-5 with TRBJ2-5, with D tentatively TRBD2 (6 bases). Germline V gene lookup returns CDR1 SGHKS and CDR2 YYEKEE (reference sequence). V lost 4 bases, J lost 10 bases, and 17 bases lay in between. The CDR3 runs to 13 residues. CDR3 coding DNA: TGTGCCAGCAGCCTGCCGGGAGCGGGCAGCCAGTACTTC. Translation gives CASSLPGAGSQYF.

This clonotype was seen a single time. The chain combines TRBV7-3 with TRBJ2-3, with 9 bases matching TRBD2. The CDR3 extends over 15 amino acids. The junction had 4 bases not matched to a gene; V was cut back by 2 bases and J by 4 bases. Germline V CDR1 and CDR2: SGHTA, FQGTGA. The CDR3 sequence is CASSLPERGADTQYF. CDR3 sequence (DNA): TGTGCCAGCAGCTTACCGGAGCGGGGGGCAGATACGCAGTATTTT.

This clonotype was seen a few times. CDR3 residues: CASSDMGLKGDTQYF. The CDR3 DNA is TGTGCCAGCAGTGATATGGGACTAAAAGGGGATACGCAGTATTTT. The chain has TRBV2 and TRBJ2-3; 7 bases line up with TRBD2. The CDR3 runs to 15 residues. The V gene end was trimmed by 3 bases and the J gene end by 6 bases; junction bases not matched to a gene: 9. Germline values: CDR1 SNHLY, CDR2 FYNNEI.

This chain uses TRBV9 with TRBJ2-1; maybe TRBD2 (7 bases). The CDR3 is made up of 16 amino acids. Trimming left V 2 bases short and J 8 bases short, with 20 bases between. Germline-derived CDR1 and CDR2 are SGDLS and YYNGEE. The CDR3 region has the DNA TGTGCCAGCAGCGTGGCGGGGGAACAGGGTTGGGATGAGCAGTTCTTC. This translates into CASSVAGEQGWDEQFF.

Of note for this clonotype: A read error may produce the germline difference seen at one junction end. This sequence joins TRBV29-1 and TRBJ2-5; D might be TRBD2 (5 bases). CDR3 length equals 13 residues. The germline V gene has CDR1 SQVTM and CDR2 ANQGSEA. CDR3 nucleotide sequence: TGCAGCGTCGAAGGGCGGGCTTGGCAGACCCAGTACTTC. It translates to CSVEGRAWQTQYF.

This clonotype occurred a few times. The rearrangement links TRBV4-1 to TRBJ1-1; D is possibly TRBD1 (6 bases). The CDR3 spans 13 residues. V gave up 2 bases and J gave up 5 bases, with 9 bases separating them. From germline, CDR1 is MGHRA and CDR2 YSYEKL. Here the CDR3 DNA reads TGCGCCAGCAGCCAATACAGGGAGACTGAAGCTTTCTTT. Protein product: CASSQYRETEAFF.

In its sample, this clonotype was seen once. J is TRBJ2-7 and V is TRBV7-8; 7 positions match TRBD1. The CDR3 consists of 16 residues. The trim removed 5 bases at V and 1 base at J, leaving 11 bases unmatched. Germline V gene data show CDR1 as SGHVS and CDR2 as FQNEAQ. Here the CDR3 reads CASSPLTGQWSYEQYF. For the CDR3, the DNA is TGTGCCAGCAGCCCCCTGACGGGACAGTGGTCCTACGAGCAGTACTTC. Supplemented by reference TRBV7-8 and TRBJ2-7, the full variable domain reads GAGVSQSPRYKVAKRGQDVALRCDPISGHVSLFWYQQALGQGPEFLTYFQNEAQLDKSGLPSDRFFAERPEGSVSTLKIQRTQQEDSAVYLCASSPLTGQWSYEQYFGPGTRLTVT.

This chain connects TRBV12-3 or TRBV12-4 to TRBJ1-1, with 7 bases fitting TRBD1. There are 15 residues in the CDR3. V dropped 6 bases and J dropped 1; count of bases not matched to a gene: 8. CDR3 protein: CASRQKNRGNTEAFF. As DNA, the CDR3 is TGTGCCAGCAGACAAAAAAACAGGGGGAACACTGAAGCTTTCTTT.

This clonotype was counted many times. The chain recombines TRBV27 with TRBJ1-1, with D hard to call. Germline lookup yields CDR1 MNHEY and CDR2 SMNVEV (reference sequence). Trimming took off 6 bases at V and 2 bases at J, with 10 bases between the two ends. The CDR3 sequence is 13 residues long. For the CDR3, the DNA is TGTGCCAGCAGCTTAAGTGTTAACACTGAAGCTTTCTTT. The encoded protein is CASSLSVNTEAFF.

This clonotype came up a few times. V and J are TRBV20-1 and TRBJ1-1, with D uncertain. Trimming stripped 6 bases from V and 1 base from J, with 12 bases between. The CDR3 has 13 residues. Germline CDR1 and CDR2: DFQATT and SNEGSKA (reference sequence). The CDR3 is CSAPEPRNTEAFF. In DNA, the CDR3 is TGCAGTGCCCCTGAGCCCAGGAACACTGAAGCTTTCTTT.

The V gene is TRBV10-3, the J gene TRBJ2-7, with 8 bases lining up with TRBD2. The CDR3 is made up of 14 amino acids. V gave up 5 bases and J gave up 4 bases; unmatched junction bases: 7. Germline-derived CDR1 and CDR2 are ENHRY and SYGVKD. CDR3 nucleotide sequence: TGTGCCATCAGTCCGCTAGCGGGTAATTACGAGCAGTACTTC. Encoded protein: CAISPLAGNYEQYF.